What follows are 5 T cell receptor beta chains derived from one specimen sequenced in a study of technical replicates of blood from a few donors. Some clones are missing from TCRdb's copy, which holds only in-frame ones; the method was immunoSEQ multiplex PCR. Among about 56,000 clones listed, 85% to 95% were seen once. Sequenced sample: PBMCs. These receptors all stem from a human donor in good health. Some clones in this sample may be carry-over from other donors' samples.

The genes are TRBV11-2 and TRBJ2-7; D perhaps matches TRBD2 (6 bases). This CDR3 has 17 amino acids. Trimming removed 2 bases at V and 0 bases at J, with 17 bases between. Germline CDR1 reads SGHAT; CDR2 reads FQNNGV. This CDR3 is CASSLREAGLSSYEQYF. Written as DNA, the CDR3 is TGTGCCAGCAGCTTAAGGGAGGCGGGCCTAAGCTCCTACGAGCAGTACTTC.

V usage is TRBV2 and J usage is TRBJ2-7; TRBD1 aligns across 11 bases. The CDR3 consists of 15 residues. Germline trimming cut 4 bases from V and 7 bases from J; bases unmatched to any gene: 9. Germline V gene lookup returns CDR1 SNHLY and CDR2 FYNNEI. CDR3 in amino acids: CASSGGPGQGGEQYF. CDR3 coding DNA: TGTGCCAGCAGTGGGGGCCCGGGACAGGGGGGAGAGCAGTACTTC.

V gene TRBV29-1 combines with J gene TRBJ1-1, with D maybe TRBD1 (5 bases). Germline V lookup: CDR1 SQVTM, CDR2 ANQGSEA. The CDR3 runs to 12 residues. The V end was cut by 2 bases, the J end by 5 bases, with 9 bases between. In nucleotides, the CDR3 is TGCAGCGTTGAATACAGGCAGACTGAAGCTTTCTTT. Its translation: CSVEYRQTEAFF.

This chain connects TRBV27 to TRBJ1-6; 9 bases line up with TRBD1. The trim removed 6 bases at V and 6 bases at J, leaving 6 bases unmatched. Germline V lookup: CDR1 MNHEY, CDR2 SMNVEV (reference sequence). This CDR3 region has 15 residues. CDR3 bases: TGTGCCAGCAGGGGACAGGGACAAGGTAATTCACCCCTCCACTTT. Translation: CASRGQGQGNSPLHF.

The J gene is TRBJ2-1, the V gene TRBV13; D not certain. This CDR3 contains 15 residues. Germline V gives CDR1 PRHDT, CDR2 FYEKMQ (reference sequence). Trimming stripped 1 base from V and 2 bases from J, with 9 bases between. Written as DNA, the CDR3 is TGTGCCAGCAGCTTAGACGCGGAACCCTACAATGAGCAGTTCTTC. Its translation is CASSLDAEPYNEQFF.